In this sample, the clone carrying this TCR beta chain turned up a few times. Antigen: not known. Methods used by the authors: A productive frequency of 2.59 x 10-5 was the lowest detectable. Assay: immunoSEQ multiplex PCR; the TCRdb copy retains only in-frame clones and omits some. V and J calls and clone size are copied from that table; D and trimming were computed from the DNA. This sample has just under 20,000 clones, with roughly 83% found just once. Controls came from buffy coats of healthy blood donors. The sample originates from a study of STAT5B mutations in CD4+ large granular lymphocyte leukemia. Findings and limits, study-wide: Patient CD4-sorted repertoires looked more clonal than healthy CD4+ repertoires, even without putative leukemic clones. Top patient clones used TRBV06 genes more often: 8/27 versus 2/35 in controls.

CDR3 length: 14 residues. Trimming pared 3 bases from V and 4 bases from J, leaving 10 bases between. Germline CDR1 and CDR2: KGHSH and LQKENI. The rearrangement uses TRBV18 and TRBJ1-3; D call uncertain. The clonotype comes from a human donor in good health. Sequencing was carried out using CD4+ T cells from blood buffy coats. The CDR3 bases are TGTGCCAGCTCACCCCCGGGTAACGGAAACACCATATATTTT. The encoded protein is CASSPPGNGNTIYF.